Included here is one T cell receptor (beta chain) sequence, with context. Its antigen is undetermined. TCRdb ran MiXCR on the 5' RACE reads and lists one entry per CDR3 protein. The sample gives more than 300,000 distinct CDR3 sequences, roughly an eighth of which show up once; 20% to 25% is in the top ten. This CDR3 has 14 amino acids. Germline V CDR1 and CDR2: KGHSH, LQKENI. V lost 3 bases, J lost 3 bases, and 11 bases lay in between. This sample is part of a study of T-cell memory formation after mild COVID-19. Study-level points and caveats: Proof of SARS-CoV-2 specificity was absent for the second-wave clones that crested on day 37.

This sequence originates from a man between 18 and 35 years old who had mild COVID-19 (a few samples of this study predate the infection). Cell type and time point are not known. The V gene is TRBV18, the J gene TRBJ1-1; no definite D call. Sample: PBMCs or a T cell subset sorted from them (not recorded which). CDR3 bases: TGTGCCAGCTCACCGGCCGTGGGTTACACTGAAGCTTTCTTT. Translating it yields CASSPAVGYTEAFF.